This T cell receptor beta chain was captured in a study of blood T cell repertoires in COVID-19. The wider study: The samples span acute and convalescent COVID-19 from the United States, Italy and Spain. Sources were T cells, B-cell-depleted T cells, or PBMCs; the material itself was cDNA or gDNA.

Germline V CDR1 and CDR2: MNHEY, SVGEGT. J lost 6 bases, V lost 4 bases, and 1 base had no gene match. CDR3 length: 13 amino acids. In the original analysis: The authors estimated nucleated cell counts from reference gene primer amplification. Only in-frame clones appear in the TCRdb table, and some are missing; sequencing was by immunoSEQ multiplex PCR. The DNA was the basis for D and trimming; V, J and clone size are from that table. Of around 99,000 clones listed, roughly 80% are singletons. The sequenced sample consisted of peripheral blood. The rearrangement uses TRBV6-2 or TRBV6-3 and TRBJ2-1, with 9 bases that match TRBD2. This receptor was taken from a woman aged 55-70 years with acute or convalescent COVID-19. The CDR3 bases are TGTGCCAGCAGTTCGGGACTAGCCAATGAGCAGTTCTTC. It translates to CASSSGLANEQFF.